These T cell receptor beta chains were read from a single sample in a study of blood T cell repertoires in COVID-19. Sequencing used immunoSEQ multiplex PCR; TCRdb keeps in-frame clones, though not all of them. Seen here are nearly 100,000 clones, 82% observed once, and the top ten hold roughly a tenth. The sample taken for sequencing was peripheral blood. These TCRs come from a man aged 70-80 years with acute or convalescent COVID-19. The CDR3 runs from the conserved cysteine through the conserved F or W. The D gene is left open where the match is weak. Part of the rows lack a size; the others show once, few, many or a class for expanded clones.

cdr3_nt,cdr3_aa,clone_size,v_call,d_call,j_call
TGTGCCAGCACCAAAGACAGAACCAATCAGCCCCAGCATTTT,CASTKDRTNQPQHF,NA,TRBV2,NA,TRBJ1-5
TGTGCCAGCAGCCCTAGGAGTACAGGGGTGAGCACTGAAGCTTTCTTT,CASSPRSTGVSTEAFF,once,TRBV7-9,TRBD1,TRBJ1-1
TGTGCCAGCAGCCAAGTACCGGGACTAGCGGGAGCCGGGGAGCTGTTTTTT,CASSQVPGLAGAGELFF,once,TRBV14,TRBD2,TRBJ2-2
TGTGCCAGCAGTGAAGTGACAGGGGGACGCAATCAGCCCCAGCATTTT,CASSEVTGGRNQPQHF,NA,TRBV6-1,TRBD1,TRBJ1-5
TGTGCCAGCACCCTACAGGGGAGCTCCTACAATGAGCAGTTCTTC,CASTLQGSSYNEQFF,NA,TRBV28,TRBD1,TRBJ2-1
TGTGCCAGCTCTCTAGCGGGAGGCCCGAACACCGGGGAGCTGTTTTTT,CASSLAGGPNTGELFF,NA,TRBV18,TRBD2,TRBJ2-2
TGTGCCAGCAGCGTAGGTAGCGTACAAGAGACCCAGTACTTC,CASSVGSVQETQYF,NA,TRBV9,NA,TRBJ2-5
TGTGCCTGGAAGAGGAGCTCCTATAATTCACCCCTCCACTTT,CAWKRSSYNSPLHF,few,TRBV30,NA,TRBJ1-6
TGTGCCAGCAGCCACGGACAGGGGAGCGGCTACACCTTC,CASSHGQGSGYTF,NA,TRBV12-3/TRBV12-4,TRBD1,TRBJ1-2
TGCAGCGGTCGAAGGGGCGTGAACACTGAAGCTTTCTTT,CSGRRGVNTEAFF,NA,TRBV29-1,NA,TRBJ1-1
TGCAGTGTGGCCGACTCTGGAAACACCATATATTTT,CSVADSGNTIYF,once,TRBV29-1,NA,TRBJ1-3
TGTGCCAGCAGCTCCCCCGGAGGGGCTCGGTATGGCTACACCTTC,CASSSPGGARYGYTF,NA,TRBV5-6,NA,TRBJ1-2
TGTGCCAGCAGCTTAGAGGGACAGGGGTATGGCGAGCAGTACTTC,CASSLEGQGYGEQYF,NA,TRBV13,TRBD1,TRBJ2-7
TGTGCCAGCTCAACCGGACAGCCGAACACTGAAGCTTTCTTT,CASSTGQPNTEAFF,NA,TRBV18,NA,TRBJ1-1
TGTGCCAGCAGAGACGGACAGGGAATGGCTTTCTTT,CASRDGQGMAFF,NA,TRBV3-1/TRBV3-2,TRBD1,TRBJ1-1
TGTGCCTGGCGAGGCCTAGCAGCCGGGGAGCTGTTTTTT,CAWRGLAAGELFF,NA,TRBV30,NA,TRBJ2-2